The text below deals with one T cell receptor beta chain. Using immunoSEQ multiplex PCR, the repertoire was profiled, and TCRdb retains in-frame clones only, with some absent. The sample includes about 180,000 clones, around 90% of them seen just once. The sample is drawn from a study of control samples from healthy donors and cancer patients. Trimming cost V 7 bases and J 8 bases; bases outside gene matches: 15. Per the germline V gene, CDR1 is LNHDA and CDR2 is SQIVND (reference sequence). CDR3 length equals 16 residues. The sequencing input was blood. The chain has TRBV19 and TRBJ2-4, with 9 bases that match TRBD1. The source of this sequence is a man aged 30-40 years in good health. As DNA, the CDR3 is TGTGCCAGTACCAGTGGGACAGGGACATCCTGGGACATTCAGTACTTC. As protein: CASTSGTGTSWDIQYF.